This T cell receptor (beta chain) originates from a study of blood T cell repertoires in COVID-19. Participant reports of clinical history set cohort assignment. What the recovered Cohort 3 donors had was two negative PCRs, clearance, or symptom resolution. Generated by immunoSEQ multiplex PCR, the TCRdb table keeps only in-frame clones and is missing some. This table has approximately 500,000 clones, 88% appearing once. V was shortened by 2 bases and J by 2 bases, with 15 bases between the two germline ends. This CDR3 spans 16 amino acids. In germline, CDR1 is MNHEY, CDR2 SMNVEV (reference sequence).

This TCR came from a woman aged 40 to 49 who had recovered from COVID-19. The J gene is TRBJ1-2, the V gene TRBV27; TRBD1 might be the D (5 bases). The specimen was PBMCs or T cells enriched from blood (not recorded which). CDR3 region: CASSLDSRQPNYGYTF. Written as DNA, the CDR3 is TGTGCCAGCAGTTTAGATTCCAGACAGCCCAACTATGGCTACACCTTC.